This TCR beta chain was recovered during a study of blood T cell repertoires in COVID-19 (dated by TCRdb to the early 2020s). Notes on the research overall: Samples covering the acute and convalescent phases of COVID-19 were provided by collaborators in the United States, Italy and Spain. The material from the prospective study consisted of cDNA or gDNA derived from T cells, B-cell-depleted T cells, or PBMCs. Deeply sampled blood TCRbeta repertoires from subjects exposed to, actively infected with, or recovered from COVID-19 were included in the dataset. The repertoires were released in a freely available public database intended as a resource for research on the immune response to SARS-CoV-2. The samples were drawn from two sources: the first 160 participants of the ongoing ImmuneRACE study, and some 1,300 subjects contributed by 6 global collaborators. Nearly every sample came with metadata listing a de-identified subject ID, COVID-19 status, age in years and sex. Where available, HLA class I and class II types were taken from metadata supplied by the sample provider and were not determined by assay-based typing.

One collaborating source in Seattle enrolled patients during active infection and followed them longitudinally through the course of disease. Collaborating institutions collected whole blood in K2EDTA tubes following their own protocols. For TCRbeta analysis, collaborators shipped samples in one of three forms: frozen whole blood, isolated PBMCs, or DNA extracted from either of those sample types. TCRbeta CDR3 regions were amplified from genomic DNA by means of the immunoSEQ Assay, a bias-controlled multiplex PCR. On the authors' methods: Within the assay, amplification of reference gene primers was used to estimate how many nucleated cells each sample contained. Sequence reads were collapsed and filtered to measure the absolute abundance of every unique TCRbeta CDR3 rearrangement. For each sample, productive Simpson clonality was calculated by taking the square root of Simpson's diversity index across productive rearrangements. TCRdb re-hosts the immuneACCESS table, in-frame sequences only. Its copies lack some clones; in the studies checked, an unresolved V gene accounts for under half of them, and the cause for the rest is not known. That table gives V, J and clone size, and the DNA gave D and trimming. The sample table contains approximately 200,000 clones; only one count was recorded for around 84% of them. In total, the top ten clones hold under 12% of the sample.

General conclusions and limits of the study: The amount of clinical and demographic metadata varied by source and participant and was provided uncurated.

Regarding this clone: Which antigen it targets is not known. Per-nucleotide qualities are absent, and no much larger clonotype sits a single base away.

The sample consisted of peripheral blood. The receptor was isolated from a woman of 80 years or more with COVID-19, enrolled during active disease.

The CDR3 has the sequence CASSPEGVGEKLFF. In nucleotides, the sequence is TGTGCCAGCTCACCAGAGGGGGTTGGTGAAAAACTGTTTTTT. The chain couples TRBV18 to TRBJ1-4; a tentative D call is TRBD1 (6 bases match). In the germline V gene, CDR1 corresponds to KGHSH and CDR2 to LQKENI. Including cysteine and phenylalanine, the CDR3 has 14 amino acids. Just the 42-base CDR3 DNA is kept, in frame starting at base 1. V is shortened by 2 bases, J by 7 bases, and the region joining them spans 11 bases.